Below are 10 T cell receptor beta chains sequenced from a single sample in a study of OX40 agonist ivuxolimab in advanced cancers. TCRdb's copy holds only in-frame clones and misses some; the assay was immunoSEQ multiplex PCR. The profile covers some 90,000 clones, with about 90% appearing a single time and more than 0.95% taken by the ten largest. Here the sequenced sample was CD4+ or CD8+ T cells sorted from blood, taken in a trial of the OX40 agonist ivuxolimab. The source of these receptors is an adult with an advanced solid tumor such as melanoma, head and neck, liver or kidney cancer.

This sequence joins TRBV6-5 and TRBJ1-4, with 9 bases that match TRBD1. This CDR3 spans 14 amino acids. Trimming at V came to 5 bases and at J to 7 bases, leaving 5 bases not matched to a gene. Germline V CDR1 and CDR2: MNHEY, SVGAGI. CDR3 sequence reads: CASSPPGQGEKLFF. CDR3 DNA: TGTGCCAGCAGTCCTCCGGGACAGGGTGAAAAACTGTTTTTT.

V is TRBV25-1 and J is TRBJ2-1, with TRBD2 identical over 13 bases. J lost 16 bases, V lost 4 bases, and 7 bases had no gene match. Germline CDR1 reads MGHDK; CDR2 reads SYGVNS. The length of the CDR3 is 13 residues. The DNA for the CDR3 is TGTGCCAGCAGTGCACTAGCGGGAGGGTCGCTTTTCTTC. It codes for CASSALAGGSLFF.

This chain uses TRBV5-5 with TRBJ2-6, with D perhaps TRBD2 (5 bases). The CDR3 contains 14 residues. Germline values: CDR1 SGHKS, CDR2 YYEKEE (reference sequence). Trimming pared 4 bases from V and 2 bases from J, leaving 7 bases between. In nucleotides, the CDR3 is TGTGCCAGCAGCACGGAGGCTGGGGCCAACGTCCTGACTTTC. This codes for CASSTEAGANVLTF.

The chain employs TRBV7-9 and TRBJ2-7; 9 bases fit TRBD1. The CDR3 totals 14 residues. Germline values: CDR1 SEHNR, CDR2 FQNEAQ (reference sequence). Unmatched junction bases numbered 3, after V lost 4 bases and J lost 2 bases. The CDR3 DNA sequence: TGTGCCAGCAGCTCGGGACAGGGCCCCTACGAGCAGTACTTC. This gives the protein CASSSGQGPYEQYF.

This clone has a single count. The chain is built from TRBV6-6 and TRBJ2-5, with TRBD1 identical over 10 bases. This CDR3 contains 15 residues. The J segment lost 5 bases and the V segment lost 7 bases, leaving 10 bases of the junction unmatched. Germline assignment: CDR1 MNHNY and CDR2 SVGAGI (reference sequence). CDR3 residues: CASTLPGQGGETQYF. The CDR3 nucleotides are TGTGCCAGCACCCTACCCGGACAGGGGGGGGAGACCCAGTACTTC.

The chain links TRBV13 to TRBJ1-2; the D gene is possibly TRBD1 (6 bases). V was trimmed by 5 bases and J by 2 bases, leaving 9 bases between them. This CDR3 has 13 amino acids. Germline V gene lookup returns CDR1 PRHDT and CDR2 FYEKMQ (reference sequence). CDR3 sequence: CASSRTGNYGYTF. The CDR3 DNA is TGTGCCAGCAGCCGAACAGGGAACTATGGCTACACCTTC.

This clone was recorded only once. This sequence joins TRBV5-1 and TRBJ2-3; 8 bases map to TRBD2. Per germline, CDR1 SGHRS and CDR2 YFSETQ. The CDR3 extends over 14 amino acids. The junction had 3 bases not matched to a gene; V was cut back by 2 bases and J by 4 bases. CDR3 DNA: TGCGCCAGCAGCTTAGCGGGAGTTGCAGATACGCAGTATTTT. It specifies CASSLAGVADTQYF.

The CDR3 DNA reads as TGTGCCAGCAGCCGGCGGGGGGGACATCTGTTTTTT. It specifies CASSRRGGHLFF. The gene calls are TRBV7-2 and TRBJ1-4; the D gene is possibly TRBD1 (6 bases). Deletions cut 5 bases from V and 14 bases from J, with 15 bases between. The germline gives CDR1 SGHTA, CDR2 FQGNSA. The CDR3 length is 12 residues.

The CDR3, as DNA: TGTGCCAGCAGCCAGCAGGGGGGTCGCACTGAAGCTTTCTTT. It encodes CASSQQGGRTEAFF. J is TRBJ1-1 and V is TRBV7-2; TRBD1 matches at 7 bases. Germline loops: CDR1 SGHTA, CDR2 FQGNSA. V was clipped by 5 bases and J by 4 bases; unmatched bases: 7. The CDR3 consists of 14 residues.

V usage is TRBV5-6 and J usage is TRBJ2-3; D tentatively fits TRBD1 or TRBD2 (5 bases each). Trimming took 6 bases from V and 0 from J, leaving 8 bases between them. The CDR3 length is 13 residues. Germline CDR1 is SGHDT and CDR2 is YYEEEE. The CDR3 loop is CASNRDSTDTQYF. As DNA, the CDR3 is TGTGCCAGCAATAGGGACAGCACAGATACGCAGTATTTT.